These 30 T cell receptor beta chains originate from one sample sequenced in a study of regulatory T cells in long-lasting Graves disease. Time point denoted: newly diagnosed GD, antithyroid drugs for less than 3 months. PBMCs provided the RNA from which the TCR library was made. Through Arm-PCR of CDR3 regions and iRepertoire HTBI primers, TCR beta libraries were built. From the multiplex PCR reads, TCRdb called clonotypes with MiXCR, one entry per CDR3 protein. The sample yields 400,000 to 550,000 distinct CDR3 sequences, about a sixth seen once. This same sample was also part of a study on T cells in Graves' hyperthyroidism and ophthalmopathy.

The sample consisted of peripheral blood mononuclear cells (PBMCs), taken at new diagnosis, from a patient treated with antithyroid drugs. Every receptor here comes from a woman aged 18 to 35 with Graves disease.

The chain combines TRBV10-2 with TRBJ1-5; 8 bases agree with TRBD1. Germline trimming cut 5 bases from V and 4 bases from J; bases unmatched to any gene: 7. Per germline, CDR1 WSHSY and CDR2 SAAADI. The CDR3 contains 15 residues. CDR3: CASSWTGTENQPQHF. Here the CDR3 DNA reads TGCGCCAGCAGTTGGACAGGGACAGAAAATCAGCCCCAGCATTTT.

This clonotype was counted ten times or more. This chain uses TRBV12-3 or TRBV12-4 with TRBJ2-5; 9 bases agree with TRBD2. V lost 3 bases, J lost 3 bases, and 5 bases stayed unmatched. The CDR3 has 15 residues. The CDR3 DNA is TGTGCCAGCAGTTTGAGCCTAGCGGGAAAAGAGACCCAGTACTTC. This sequence encodes CASSLSLAGKETQYF.

In this sample, this clonotype turned up once. A much larger clone lies one base from this, so it may be a read error. The chain has TRBV28 and TRBJ2-1, with 10 positions matching TRBD2. Germline CDR1 and CDR2: MDHEN and SYDVKM. The CDR3 extends over 16 amino acids. CDR3 bases: TGTGCCGGCAGTCCAACCAGCGGGAGGGCCTACAATGAGCAGTTCTTC. Its protein product is CAGSPTSGRAYNEQFF.

In its sample, this clonotype was seen many times. The rearrangement links TRBV27 to TRBJ2-2; D uncertain. CDR3 length: 14 amino acids. Trimming shortened V by 7 bases and J by 5 bases, and 14 bases separated the two germline ends. Per the germline V gene, CDR1 is MNHEY and CDR2 is SMNVEV (reference sequence). The CDR3 is CASTPLIGTGELFF. In DNA, the CDR3 is TGTGCCAGCACCCCCCTAATCGGGACCGGGGAGCTGTTTTTT.

Note on this clonotype: A single base separates this from a much larger clone, so it may be a read error. As the CDR3 is not closed by the conserved phenylalanine or tryptophan, this likely results from a read error. The chain has TRBV27 and TRBJ1-2; TRBD1 might be the D (5 bases). The CDR3 loop spans 14 amino acids. Germline V lookup: CDR1 MNHEY, CDR2 SMNVEV (reference sequence). V shed 3 bases and J shed 4 bases, with 12 bases lying between them. The CDR3 nucleotides are TGTGCCAGCAGTTTTCGGGGAACAGGCTATGGCTACACCCTC. Amino acids: CASSFRGTGYGYTL.

V usage is TRBV6-5 and J usage is TRBJ2-3; possibly TRBD2 for D (5 bases). The V gene lost 0 bases and the J gene lost 1 base, with 14 bases spanning the gap. CDR1 MNHEY and CDR2 SVGAGI come from the germline V gene. The CDR3 has 17 amino acids. For the CDR3, the DNA is TGTGCCAGCAGTTACTCTAAGAGGGCGGGCGGCACAGATACGCAGTATTTT. This sequence encodes CASSYSKRAGGTDTQYF.

This clonotype was seen ten or more times. The chain links TRBV30 to TRBJ2-1; D remains unclear. There are 13 residues in the CDR3. V was shortened by 2 bases and J by 0 bases, with 5 bases between the two germline ends. CDR1 and CDR2 from the germline V gene are GTSNPN and SVGIG (reference sequence). The CDR3 DNA reads as TGTGCCTGGAGTAGGGCCTCCTACAATGAGCAGTTCTTC. Translation gives CAWSRASYNEQFF. The full variable domain, its missing parts supplied by reference TRBV30 and TRBJ2-1, is SQTIHQWPATLVQPVGSPLSLECTVEGTSNPNLYWYRQAAGRGLQLLFYSVGIGQISSEVPQNLSASRPQDRQFILSSKKLLLSDSGFYLCAWSRASYNEQFFGPGTRLTVL.

As for this clonotype: At one boundary the junction diverges from the germline segment, which might be a read error. The chain employs TRBV28 and TRBJ1-1; a weak D match, TRBD1 (5 bases). This CDR3 has 15 residues. CDR1 and CDR2 (germline): MDHEN, SYDVKM. The CDR3 loop is CATGGAGNMNTEVFF. CDR3 in DNA: TGTGCCACGGGAGGGGCGGGGAATATGAACACTGAAGTTTTCTTT.

This clonotype was counted ten times or more. J is TRBJ2-1 and V is TRBV7-8; the D call may be TRBD1 or TRBD2 (5 bases each). Germline CDR1 and CDR2: SGHVS and FQNEAQ. CDR3 length: 12 residues. Trimming removed 4 bases at V and 10 bases at J, with 11 bases between. This CDR3 reads CASSSTGLEQFF. The CDR3 bases are TGTGCCAGCAGCTCCACAGGACTGGAGCAGTTCTTC.

This rearrangement joins TRBV24-1 to TRBJ2-2; TRBD1 matches 8 bases. This CDR3 comprises 14 residues. Losses at the gene ends were 4 bases for V and 7 bases for J; bases not matched to a gene: 4. Germline-derived CDR1 and CDR2 are KGHDR and SFDVKD. DNA of the CDR3: TGTGCCACCAGTGACGTCGGACAGGGCGGGGAGCTGTTTTTT. Its protein is CATSDVGQGGELFF.

Only a few counts were recorded for this clonotype. V and J are TRBV9 and TRBJ2-3, with TRBD1 matching over 7 bases. CDR1 SGDLS and CDR2 YYNGEE come from the germline V gene. Germline trimming cut 0 bases from V and 5 bases from J; bases unmatched to any gene: 9. The CDR3 loop spans 16 amino acids. This CDR3 reads CASSVDGTVRGDTQYF. Here the CDR3 DNA reads TGTGCCAGCAGCGTAGATGGGACAGTACGGGGAGATACGCAGTATTTT.

This clonotype was seen at least ten times. This rearrangement joins TRBV3-1 to TRBJ1-2; no clear D. CDR1 LGHDT and CDR2 YNNKEL come from the germline V gene (reference sequence). CDR3 size: 15 residues. Trimming stripped 3 bases from V and 4 bases from J, with 15 bases between. The DNA of the CDR3 is TGTGCCAGCAGCCACCTAGAAAGCGGGGTCTATGGCTACACCTTC. Residues: CASSHLESGVYGYTF.

This clonotype was detected only a few times. The rearrangement links TRBV19 to TRBJ1-1; perhaps TRBD1 as D (5 bases). The CDR3 consists of 13 residues. CDR1 and CDR2 (germline): LNHDA, SQIVND (reference sequence). Between the trimmed V and J ends, which lost 6 bases and 0 bases, there was a span of 8 bases. CDR3 DNA sequence: TGTGCCAGTAGACACAGGATGAACACTGAAGCTTTCTTT. Translation: CASRHRMNTEAFF.

In regard to this clonotype: This may be a read error, as it is one base from a much larger clone. V is TRBV28 and J is TRBJ1-2; no firm D call. The CDR3 totals 13 residues. Germline CDR1 MDHEN, CDR2 SYDVKM. In DNA, the CDR3 is TGTGCCGGCAGGCCAAATCAGCTCTATGGCTACACCTTC. This sequence encodes CAGRPNQLYGYTF.

The genes are TRBV28 and TRBJ1-3; D is ambiguous. CDR1 and CDR2 (germline): MDHEN, SYDVKM. V dropped 5 bases and J dropped 8 bases, with 7 bases sitting between them. The CDR3 contains 11 residues. This CDR3 is CASSLGDTIYF. The CDR3 DNA follows: TGTGCCAGCAGTCTTGGGGACACCATATATTTT.

The chain recombines TRBV19 with TRBJ2-1; 14 positions match TRBD2. J gave up 9 bases and V 3 bases, and 1 base lay outside the gene matches. This CDR3 is built from 14 residues. In germline, CDR1 is LNHDA, CDR2 SQIVND (reference sequence). The CDR3: CASSMTSGRAEQFF. The DNA for the CDR3 is TGTGCCAGTAGTATGACTAGCGGGAGGGCTGAGCAGTTCTTC.

The chain couples TRBV18 to TRBJ1-2; D perhaps matches TRBD1 (5 bases). The length of the CDR3 is 14 residues. The V end lost 5 bases, the J end lost 4 bases, and 14 bases lay between the germline ends. The V gene's germline CDR1 is KGHSH and CDR2 LQKENI. In DNA form, the CDR3 reads TGTGCCAGCTCAGCGGGGACGGGCGGCTATGGCTACACCTTC. Amino acids: CASSAGTGGYGYTF.

This clonotype was found many times. The rearrangement links TRBV6-2 or TRBV6-3 to TRBJ2-2; 7 positions agree with TRBD1. With V trimmed by 5 bases and J by 9 bases, 9 bases remained unmatched. CDR3 length: 14 residues. CDR1 MNHEY and CDR2 SVGEGT come from the germline V gene. This chain's CDR3 is CASSTTGSDRELFF. DNA for the CDR3: TGTGCCAGCAGTACGACAGGGTCGGACCGGGAGCTGTTTTTT.

V usage is TRBV27 and J usage is TRBJ1-1; no definite D call. The CDR3 has 13 amino acids. Germline values: CDR1 MNHEY, CDR2 SMNVEV (reference sequence). V lost 4 bases and J lost 6, with 12 bases in between. CDR3 DNA sequence: TGTGCCAGCAGTTCCTGGAGACCCCCTGAAGCTTTCTTT. Its protein product is CASSSWRPPEAFF.

This clonotype was picked up a small number of times. V is TRBV5-1 and J is TRBJ1-3; a weak D match, TRBD1 (6 bases). The CDR3 runs to 17 residues. Trimming shortened V by 3 bases and J by 0 bases, and 16 bases separated the two germline ends. CDR1 is SGHRS and CDR2 is YFSETQ in the germline V gene. The CDR3 loop is CASSYATGARSGNTIYF. As DNA, the CDR3 is TGCGCCAGCAGCTACGCGACAGGCGCCCGCTCTGGAAACACCATATATTTT.

The rearrangement links TRBV7-9 to TRBJ2-1; D possibly uses TRBD1 or TRBD2 (5 bases each). The CDR3 length is 14 residues. V gave up 5 bases and J gave up 14 bases, with 22 bases separating them. Germline CDR1 and CDR2: SEHNR and FQNEAQ (reference sequence). CDR3 nucleotide sequence: TGTGCCAGCAGCCTCGGGGACCCTCGTGGGGGAAAGTTCTTC. Protein sequence: CASSLGDPRGGKFF.

This clonotype was seen a few times. This rearrangement joins TRBV20-1 to TRBJ2-1, with D possibly matching TRBD2 (6 bases). The J call could be wrong; TRBJ2-5 is a better fit for the DNA end. There are 16 residues in the CDR3. Germline values: CDR1 DFQATT, CDR2 SNEGSKA (reference sequence). CDR3 sequence reads: CSARALRDSALETQYF. Written as DNA, the CDR3 is TGCAGTGCTAGAGCCCTACGGGACTCAGCATTGGAGACCCAGTACTTC.

This clonotype was observed at least ten times. This chain joins TRBV28 and TRBJ2-7; D may be TRBD1 (5 bases). The CDR3 contains 13 residues. Germline CDR1 is MDHEN and CDR2 is SYDVKM. V was trimmed by 6 bases and J by 2 bases, leaving 11 bases between them. The CDR3 reads CASRDTLTYEQYF. CDR3 DNA: TGTGCCAGCAGGGACACTTTAACCTACGAGCAGTACTTC. The whole variable domain, filled in from reference TRBV28 and TRBJ2-7, reads DVKVTQSSRYLVKRTGEKVFLECVQDMDHENMFWYRQDPGLGLRLIYFSYDVKMKEKGDIPEGYSVSREKKERFSLILESASTNQTSMYLCASRDTLTYEQYFGPGTRLTVT.

At least ten counts were recorded for this clonotype. The chain couples TRBV5-1 to TRBJ2-3, with a weak D call TRBD2 (6 bases). Per germline, CDR1 SGHRS and CDR2 YFSETQ. This CDR3 region has 19 residues. Deletions cut 6 bases from V and 0 bases from J, with 26 bases between. In DNA form, the CDR3 reads TGCGCCAGCAACCTCGTTCCGGGCGGGAAGTTTTCTAGCACAGATACGCAGTATTTT. Amino acids: CASNLVPGGKFSSTDTQYF.

Notes on this clonotype: A much larger clonotype is one base distant, so this may be a read error. The chain uses TRBV20-1 and TRBJ2-7; D remains unclear. The CDR3 extends over 13 amino acids. Germline values: CDR1 DFQATT, CDR2 SNEGSKA (reference sequence). V dropped 5 bases and J dropped 9 bases, with 20 bases sitting between them. The CDR3 loop is CSAGPGIGFAQYF. DNA of the CDR3: TGCAGTGCTGGCCCGGGTATCGGCTTCGCGCAGTACTTC.

The V and J genes are TRBV6-1 and TRBJ1-1; TRBD1 matches 7 bases. With V trimmed by 10 bases and J by 1 base, 6 bases remained unmatched. The CDR3 extends over 13 amino acids. Germline CDR1 reads MNHNS; CDR2 reads SASEGT. CDR3 in DNA: TGTGCCATGGGGACAGCAACGAACACTGAAGCTTTCTTT. It yields the protein CAMGTATNTEAFF.

About this clonotype itself: Since a much larger clone is just one base distant, this may be a read error. The rearrangement links TRBV7-2 to TRBJ2-5, with 8 bases aligning to TRBD1. This CDR3 has 18 amino acids. The V and J ends lost 2 bases and 11 bases, in that order; junction bases with no gene match: 22. Germline V gene sequence: CDR1 SGHTA, CDR2 FQGNSA. CDR3 sequence: CASSLWGTGSHLVYVQYF. The CDR3 coding sequence is TGTGCCAGCAGCTTATGGGGGACAGGTAGTCATCTGGTCTACGTGCAGTACTTC.

The J gene is TRBJ1-5, the V gene TRBV6-1, with D possibly being TRBD1 (5 bases). This CDR3 is 13 amino acids long. Trimming left V 6 bases short and J 9 bases short, with 15 bases between. The germline V gene has CDR1 MNHNS and CDR2 SASEGT. The chain's CDR3 is CASRPGFHLPQHF. In DNA form, the CDR3 reads TGTGCCAGCAGGCCAGGGTTCCATCTGCCCCAGCATTTT.

The rearrangement links TRBV14 to TRBJ2-7, with 9 bases fitting TRBD2. Losses at the gene ends were 4 bases for V and 4 bases for J; bases not matched to a gene: 11. The CDR3 runs to 16 residues. Germline V gene sequence: CDR1 SGHDN, CDR2 FVKESK. CDR3 DNA sequence: TGTGCCAGCAGCCCCGCCACTAGCGGGTTTTATTACGAGCAGTACTTC. The encoded protein is CASSPATSGFYYEQYF.

This clonotype was detected only a few times. This chain connects TRBV19 to TRBJ2-1; 14 bases map to TRBD2. J lost 5 bases, V lost 3 bases, and 0 bases had no gene match. This CDR3 is 15 amino acids long. The germline V gene has CDR1 LNHDA and CDR2 SQIVND (reference sequence). The CDR3 DNA reads as TGTGCCAGTAGTATGACTAGCGGGAGGGACAATGAGCAGTTCTTC. Translation gives CASSMTSGRDNEQFF. The full variable domain, in which reference TRBV19 and TRBJ2-1 provide the parts outside the CDR3, is DGGITQSPKYLFRKEGQNVTLSCEQNLNHDAMYWYRQDPGQGLRLIYYSQIVNDFQKGDIAEGYSVSREKKESFPLTVTSAQKNPTAFYLCASSMTSGRDNEQFFGPGTRLTVL.